The 11 T cell receptor beta chains given below trace back to one sample, sequenced in a study of blood T cell repertoires in COVID-19. Clones were sequenced by immunoSEQ multiplex PCR, and TCRdb holds only the in-frame ones, with some missing. The sample has about 300,000 clones, 85% to 90% seen once. The sample comprised PBMCs or T cells enriched from blood (not recorded which). These receptors all stem from a man under 40 who had recovered from COVID-19.

This clone was seen more than once but under ten times. The chain is built from TRBV19 and TRBJ1-5, with D perhaps matching TRBD1 (5 bases). The CDR3 spans 16 residues. V lost 0 bases and J lost 1, with 10 bases in between. Per the germline V gene, CDR1 is LNHDA and CDR2 is SQIVND (reference sequence). The CDR3 DNA reads as TGTGCCAGTAGTATAGACAGGGTAGGGAGCAATCAGCCCCAGCATTTT. This sequence encodes CASSIDRVGSNQPQHF.

The gene calls are TRBV19 and TRBJ1-4; tentatively, D is TRBD1 (5 bases). The CDR3 length is 13 residues. Trimming stripped 5 bases from V and 8 bases from J, with 12 bases between. Per the germline V gene, CDR1 is LNHDA and CDR2 is SQIVND (reference sequence). CDR3 region: CASSGGLWEKLFF. Here the CDR3 DNA reads TGTGCCAGTAGTGGGGGACTATGGGAAAAACTGTTTTTT.

The rearrangement uses TRBV7-9 and TRBJ2-5; 7 positions agree with TRBD2. The V gene end was trimmed by 4 bases and the J gene end by 4 bases; junction bases not matched to a gene: 18. The CDR3 totals 18 residues. Per germline, CDR1 SEHNR and CDR2 FQNEAQ (reference sequence). The CDR3 DNA reads as TGTGCCAGCAGCTCGGAGGCTCCTAGCGGAGACATTAGAGAGACCCAGTACTTC. Protein product: CASSSEAPSGDIRETQYF.

This clone was observed once. The J gene is TRBJ1-2, the V gene TRBV11-3, with TRBD1 as a possible D gene (5 bases). Trimming removed 4 bases from V and 11 bases from J, with 23 bases in between. CDR3 size: 15 residues. CDR1 and CDR2 from the germline V gene are SGHNT and YENEEA. The CDR3 protein is CASSSLTGGFPSYTF. For the CDR3, the DNA is TGTGCCAGCAGCTCCTTAACAGGTGGATTCCCCTCGTACACCTTC.

The chain carries TRBV6-5 and TRBJ2-5; 7 nucleotides line up with TRBD1. The junction had 8 bases not matched to a gene; V was cut back by 5 bases and J by 5 bases. This CDR3 is built from 14 residues. The germline V gene has CDR1 MNHEY and CDR2 SVGAGI. CDR3 sequence (DNA): TGTGCCAGCAGTATAGCAGGGGGTATTGAGACCCAGTACTTC. Amino acids: CASSIAGGIETQYF.

J is TRBJ2-1 and V is TRBV6-1; 13 bases are shared with TRBD2. The CDR3 extends over 17 amino acids. Trimming removed 3 bases from V and 6 bases from J; junction bases left unmatched: 8. CDR1 and CDR2 (germline): MNHNS, SASEGT. The CDR3 region is CASSELILAGGPNEQFF. As DNA, the CDR3 is TGTGCCAGCAGTGAGCTTATACTAGCGGGGGGGCCCAATGAGCAGTTCTTC.

The J gene is TRBJ2-7, the V gene TRBV6-1; TRBD2 is a possible D gene (6 bases). Trimming removed 1 base at V and 8 bases at J, with 9 bases between. CDR1 and CDR2 from the germline V gene are MNHNS and SASEGT. CDR3 length: 12 amino acids. CDR3 sequence: CASSEGGGQQYF. In DNA form, the CDR3 reads TGTGCCAGCAGTGAAGGGGGAGGCCAGCAGTACTTC.

V is TRBV25-1 and J is TRBJ2-1; possible D gene TRBD1, 6 bases. The V gene lost 6 bases and the J gene lost 8 bases, with 8 bases spanning the gap. Germline assignment: CDR1 MGHDK and CDR2 SYGVNS. This CDR3 has 11 residues. The CDR3 region is CASRRTDEQFF. The CDR3, as DNA: TGTGCCAGCAGACGGACAGATGAGCAGTTCTTC.

The chain recombines TRBV30 with TRBJ2-7; D gene uncertain. Germline V lookup: CDR1 GTSNPN, CDR2 SVGIG (reference sequence). Trimming took 3 bases from V and 6 from J, leaving 12 bases between them. The CDR3 consists of 12 residues. The CDR3 spells CAWRFRAGEQYF. For the CDR3, the DNA is TGTGCCTGGAGGTTCCGAGCCGGCGAGCAGTACTTC.

There are many counts of this clone. The chain employs TRBV18 and TRBJ1-1; D gene uncertain. V was trimmed by 3 bases and J by 5 bases, leaving 13 bases between them. The CDR3 is 14 residues long. In germline, CDR1 is KGHSH, CDR2 LQKENI. The CDR3 DNA is TGTGCCAGCTCACCCGAAACCACGGGGACTGAAGCTTTCTTT. It yields the protein CASSPETTGTEAFF.

The chain couples TRBV6-5 to TRBJ1-2; D is unresolved. V lost 6 bases, J lost 2 bases, and 13 bases lay in between. In germline, CDR1 is MNHEY, CDR2 SVGAGI. This CDR3 comprises 14 residues. CDR3 in amino acids: CASSSRGQNYGYTF. CDR3 bases: TGTGCCAGCAGCTCCCGAGGGCAGAACTATGGCTACACCTTC.